This T cell receptor (beta chain) appears in the sequencing data of a study of CD8+CD57+ T cells in acquired aplastic anemia. Study context: Healthy donors averaged roughly 11 million reads for CD4+ cells.

According to the study, genomic DNA was the template for TCR beta VDJ and CDR3 profiling. TCRdb itself ran the reads through MiXCR, one entry per CDR3 protein. The sample has around 140,000 distinct CDR3 sequences, roughly 40% seen once; the top ten hold 8.4%. Overall study results and limits: A set of twenty-nine CD8+ CDR3 sequences was shared between patients and controls, and these sequences appeared highly expressed in patients.

Between the trimmed V and J ends, which lost 3 bases and 3 bases, there was a span of 15 bases. Germline-derived CDR1 and CDR2 are LGHDT and YNNKEL (reference sequence). The CDR3 has 15 residues. Concerning this clonotype itself: No antigen is known for it. A read error may be the cause here, since a much bigger clone is one base away.

This chain connects TRBV3-1 to TRBJ2-7; D may correspond to TRBD1 or TRBD2 (5 bases each). This clonotype was sampled from a human donor in good health, serving as a control. The sequenced sample consisted of sorted CD4+, CD8+, or CD8+CD57+ T cells (not recorded which) from PBMCs. DNA for the CDR3: TGTGCCAGCAGCCAGAGAGGGGCGCTCCACTACGAGCAGTACTTC. It encodes CASSQRGALHYEQYF.